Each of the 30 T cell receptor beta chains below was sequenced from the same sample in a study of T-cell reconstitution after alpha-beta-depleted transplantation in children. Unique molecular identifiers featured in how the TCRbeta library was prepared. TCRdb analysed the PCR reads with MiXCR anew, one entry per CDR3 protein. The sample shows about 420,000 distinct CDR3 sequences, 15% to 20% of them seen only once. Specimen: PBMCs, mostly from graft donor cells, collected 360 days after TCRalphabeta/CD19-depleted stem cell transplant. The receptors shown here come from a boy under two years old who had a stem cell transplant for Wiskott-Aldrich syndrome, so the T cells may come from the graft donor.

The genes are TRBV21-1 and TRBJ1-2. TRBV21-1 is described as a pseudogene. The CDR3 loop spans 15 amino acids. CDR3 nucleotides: TGTGCCAGCAGCAGTAAATGCAGAGCGGCATTCACCTACACCTTC. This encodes CASSSKCRAAFTYTF.

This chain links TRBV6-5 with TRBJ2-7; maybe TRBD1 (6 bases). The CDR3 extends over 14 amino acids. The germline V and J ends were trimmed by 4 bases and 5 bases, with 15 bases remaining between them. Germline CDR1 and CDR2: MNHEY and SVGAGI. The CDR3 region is CASSFFRGSNEQYF. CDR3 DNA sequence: TGTGCCAGCAGTTTTTTCAGGGGTTCCAACGAGCAGTACTTC.

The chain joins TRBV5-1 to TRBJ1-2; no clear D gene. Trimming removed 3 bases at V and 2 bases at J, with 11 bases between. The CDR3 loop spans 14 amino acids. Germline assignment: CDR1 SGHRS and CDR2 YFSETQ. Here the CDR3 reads CASSSFWRNYGYTF. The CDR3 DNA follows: TGCGCCAGCAGCTCCTTCTGGCGGAACTATGGCTACACCTTC.

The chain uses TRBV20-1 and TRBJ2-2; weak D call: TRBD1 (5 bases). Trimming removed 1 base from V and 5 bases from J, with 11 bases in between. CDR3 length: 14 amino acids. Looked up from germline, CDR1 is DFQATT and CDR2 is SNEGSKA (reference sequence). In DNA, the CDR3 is TGCAGTGCTAGAGTCCTGGGGCGGACCGGGGAGCTGTTTTTT. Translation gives CSARVLGRTGELFF.

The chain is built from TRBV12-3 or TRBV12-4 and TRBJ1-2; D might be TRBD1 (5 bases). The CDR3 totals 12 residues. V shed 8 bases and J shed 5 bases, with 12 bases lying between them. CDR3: CASGTDSYGYTF. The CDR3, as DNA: TGTGCCAGCGGAACCGACAGTTATGGCTACACCTTC.

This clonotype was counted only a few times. CDR3 protein: CASSFNPGQGMDTQYF. CDR3 sequence (DNA): TGTGCCAGCAGTTTCAATCCGGGACAGGGGATGGATACGCAGTATTTT. The chain carries TRBV27 and TRBJ2-3, with 10 positions matching TRBD1. The V gene end was trimmed by 3 bases and the J gene end by 6 bases; junction bases not matched to a gene: 9. Germline values: CDR1 MNHEY, CDR2 SMNVEV (reference sequence). The CDR3 runs to 16 residues.

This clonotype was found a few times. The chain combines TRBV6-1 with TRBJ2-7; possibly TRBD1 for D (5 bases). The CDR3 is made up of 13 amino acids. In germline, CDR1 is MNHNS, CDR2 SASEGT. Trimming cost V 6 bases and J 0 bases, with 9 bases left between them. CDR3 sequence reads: CASRTRVSYEQYF. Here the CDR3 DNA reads TGTGCCAGCAGAACCAGGGTCTCCTACGAGCAGTACTTC.

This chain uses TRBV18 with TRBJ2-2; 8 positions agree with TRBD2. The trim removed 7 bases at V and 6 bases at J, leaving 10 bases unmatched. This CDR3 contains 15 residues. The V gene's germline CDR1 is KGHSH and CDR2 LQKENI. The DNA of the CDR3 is TGTGCCAGCTTCCGTAGCGGGATGTTCGCCGGGGAGCTGTTTTTT. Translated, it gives CASFRSGMFAGELFF.

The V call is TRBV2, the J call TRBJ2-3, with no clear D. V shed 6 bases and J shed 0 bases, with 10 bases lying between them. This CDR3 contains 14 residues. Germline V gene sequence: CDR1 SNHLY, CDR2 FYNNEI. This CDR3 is CASSDIASTDTQYF. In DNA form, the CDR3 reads TGTGCCAGCAGCGATATTGCTAGCACAGATACGCAGTATTTT. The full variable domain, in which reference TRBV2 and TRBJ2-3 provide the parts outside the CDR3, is EPEVTQTPSHQVTQMGQEVILRCVPISNHLYFYWYRQILGQKVEFLVSFYNNEISEKSEIFDDQFSVERPDGSNFTLKIRSTKLEDSAMYFCASSDIASTDTQYFGPGTRLTVL.

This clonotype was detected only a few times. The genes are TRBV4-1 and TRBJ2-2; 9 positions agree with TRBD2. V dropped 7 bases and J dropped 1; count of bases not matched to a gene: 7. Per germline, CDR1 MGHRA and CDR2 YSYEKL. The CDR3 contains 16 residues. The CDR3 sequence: CASTSRTSENTGELFF. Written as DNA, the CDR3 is TGCGCCAGCACCTCCAGGACTAGCGAGAACACCGGGGAGCTGTTTTTT.

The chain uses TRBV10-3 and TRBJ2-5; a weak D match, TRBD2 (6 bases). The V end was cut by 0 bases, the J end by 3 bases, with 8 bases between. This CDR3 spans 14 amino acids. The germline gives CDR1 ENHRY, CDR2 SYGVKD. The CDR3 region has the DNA TGTGCCATCAGTGAGTCGGGCGGGAAAGAGACCCAGTACTTC. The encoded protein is CAISESGGKETQYF.

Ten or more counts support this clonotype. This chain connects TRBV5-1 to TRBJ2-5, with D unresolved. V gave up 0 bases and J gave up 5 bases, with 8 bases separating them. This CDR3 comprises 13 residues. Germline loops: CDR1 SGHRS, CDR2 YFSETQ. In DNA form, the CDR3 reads TGCGCCAGCAGCTTGGAGGGTCAGGAGACCCAGTACTTC. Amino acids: CASSLEGQETQYF.

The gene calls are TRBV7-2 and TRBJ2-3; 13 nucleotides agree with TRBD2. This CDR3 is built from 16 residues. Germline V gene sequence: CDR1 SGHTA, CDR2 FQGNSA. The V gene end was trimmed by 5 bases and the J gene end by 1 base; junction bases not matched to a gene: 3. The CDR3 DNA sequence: TGTGCCAGCAGCGTAGGACTAGCGGGGGGCACAGATACGCAGTATTTT. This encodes CASSVGLAGGTDTQYF. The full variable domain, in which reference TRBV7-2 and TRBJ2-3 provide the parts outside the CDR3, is GAGVSQSPSNKVTEKGKDVELRCDPISGHTALYWYRQSLGQGLEFLIYFQGNSAPDKSGLPSDRFSAERTGGSVSTLTIQRTQQEDSAVYLCASSVGLAGGTDTQYFGPGTRLTVL.

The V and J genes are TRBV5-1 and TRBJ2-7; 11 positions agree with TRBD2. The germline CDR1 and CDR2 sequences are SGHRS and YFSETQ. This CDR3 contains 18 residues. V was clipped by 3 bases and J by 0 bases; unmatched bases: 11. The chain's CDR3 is CASSSHLAGGRYSYEQYF. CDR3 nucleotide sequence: TGCGCCAGCAGCTCACATCTAGCGGGGGGCCGTTACTCCTACGAGCAGTACTTC.

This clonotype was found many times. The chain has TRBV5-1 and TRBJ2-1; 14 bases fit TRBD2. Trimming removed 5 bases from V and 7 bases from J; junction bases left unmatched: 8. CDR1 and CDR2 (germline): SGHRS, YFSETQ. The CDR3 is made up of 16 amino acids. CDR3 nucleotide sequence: TGCGCCAGCAGTCCGCCCGGACTAGCGGGAGGTAATGAGCAGTTCTTC. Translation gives CASSPPGLAGGNEQFF. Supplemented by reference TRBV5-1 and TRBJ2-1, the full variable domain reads KAGVTQTPRYLIKTRGQQVTLSCSPISGHRSVSWYQQTPGQGLQFLFEYFSETQRNKGNFPGRFSGRQFSNSRSEMNVSTLELGDSALYLCASSPPGLAGGNEQFFGPGTRLTVL.

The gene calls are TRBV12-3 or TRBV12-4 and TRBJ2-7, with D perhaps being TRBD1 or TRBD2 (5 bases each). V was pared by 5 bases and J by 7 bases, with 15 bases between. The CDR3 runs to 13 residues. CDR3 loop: CASSPGTWREQYF. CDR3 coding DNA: TGTGCCAGCAGTCCGGGGACCTGGCGTGAGCAGTACTTC.

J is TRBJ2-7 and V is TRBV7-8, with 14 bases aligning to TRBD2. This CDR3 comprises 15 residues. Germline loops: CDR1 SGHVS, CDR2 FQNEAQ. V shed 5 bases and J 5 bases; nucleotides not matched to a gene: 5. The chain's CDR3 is CASSPRLAGGNEQYF. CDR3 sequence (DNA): TGTGCCAGCAGCCCTCGACTAGCGGGAGGGAACGAGCAGTACTTC. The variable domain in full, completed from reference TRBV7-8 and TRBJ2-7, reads GAGVSQSPRYKVAKRGQDVALRCDPISGHVSLFWYQQALGQGPEFLTYFQNEAQLDKSGLPSDRFFAERPEGSVSTLKIQRTQQEDSAVYLCASSPRLAGGNEQYFGPGTRLTVT.

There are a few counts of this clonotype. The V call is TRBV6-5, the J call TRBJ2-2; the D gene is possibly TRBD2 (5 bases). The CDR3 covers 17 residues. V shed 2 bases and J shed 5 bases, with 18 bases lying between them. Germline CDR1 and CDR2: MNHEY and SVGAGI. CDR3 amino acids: CASSYAFPRVETGELFF. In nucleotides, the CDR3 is TGTGCCAGCAGTTACGCCTTCCCGCGGGTCGAGACCGGGGAGCTGTTTTTT.

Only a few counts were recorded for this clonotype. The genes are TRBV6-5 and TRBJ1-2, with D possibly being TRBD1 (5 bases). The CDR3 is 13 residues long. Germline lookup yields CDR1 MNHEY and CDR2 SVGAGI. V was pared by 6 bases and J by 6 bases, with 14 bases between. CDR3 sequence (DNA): TGTGCCAGCAGGAGGGGCGGTTTGAATGGCTACACCTTC. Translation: CASRRGGLNGYTF.

The CDR3 DNA follows: TGTGCCAGCACTATAAACAGGGGCAATCAGCCCCAGCATTTT. Translation gives CASTINRGNQPQHF. The chain joins TRBV6-1 to TRBJ1-5, with D possibly TRBD1 on 6 matching bases. The V end lost 7 bases, the J end lost 2 bases, and 12 bases lay between the germline ends. Germline CDR1 is MNHNS and CDR2 is SASEGT. The CDR3 has 14 residues.

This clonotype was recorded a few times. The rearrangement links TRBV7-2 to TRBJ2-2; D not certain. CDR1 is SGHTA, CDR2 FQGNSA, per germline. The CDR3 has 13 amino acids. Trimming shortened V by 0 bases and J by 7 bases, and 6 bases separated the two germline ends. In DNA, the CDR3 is TGTGCCAGCAGCTTAGCAGAAAGCGGGGAGCTGTTTTTT. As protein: CASSLAESGELFF.

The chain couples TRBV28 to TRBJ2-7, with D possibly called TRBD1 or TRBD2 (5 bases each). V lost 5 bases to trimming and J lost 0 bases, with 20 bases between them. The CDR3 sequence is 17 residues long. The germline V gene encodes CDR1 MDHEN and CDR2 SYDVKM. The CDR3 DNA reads TGTGCCAGCAGTCTCCGTCCTGCCGGGACGATCTCCTACGAGCAGTACTTC. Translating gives CASSLRPAGTISYEQYF.

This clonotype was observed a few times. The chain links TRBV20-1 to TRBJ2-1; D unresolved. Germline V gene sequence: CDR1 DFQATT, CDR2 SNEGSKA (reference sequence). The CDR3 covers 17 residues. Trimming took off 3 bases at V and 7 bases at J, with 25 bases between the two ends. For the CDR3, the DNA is TGCAGTGCTAGCCCCCTCACCCGTTTTGAGGTTCCGAATGAGCAGTTCTTC. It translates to CSASPLTRFEVPNEQFF.

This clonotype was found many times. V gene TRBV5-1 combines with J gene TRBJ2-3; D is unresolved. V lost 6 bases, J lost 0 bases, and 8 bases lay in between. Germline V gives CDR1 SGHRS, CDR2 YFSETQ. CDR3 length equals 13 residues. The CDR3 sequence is CASTLTSTDTQYF. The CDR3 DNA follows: TGCGCCAGCACCCTAACTAGCACAGATACGCAGTATTTT.

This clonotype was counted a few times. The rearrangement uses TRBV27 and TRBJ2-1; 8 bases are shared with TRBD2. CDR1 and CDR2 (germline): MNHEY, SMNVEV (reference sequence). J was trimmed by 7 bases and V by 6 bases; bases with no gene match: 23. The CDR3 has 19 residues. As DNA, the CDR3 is TGTGCCAGCAGCCTTAATAGTTGGCGGTCGGGAGGGGGGAGAAATGAGCAGTTCTTC. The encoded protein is CASSLNSWRSGGGRNEQFF.

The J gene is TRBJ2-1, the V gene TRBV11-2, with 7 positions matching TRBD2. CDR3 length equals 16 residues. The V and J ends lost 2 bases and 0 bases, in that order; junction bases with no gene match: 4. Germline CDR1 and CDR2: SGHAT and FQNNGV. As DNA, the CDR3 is TGTGCCAGCAGCTTATTTTCGGGGGGCTCCTACAATGAGCAGTTCTTC. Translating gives CASSLFSGGSYNEQFF.

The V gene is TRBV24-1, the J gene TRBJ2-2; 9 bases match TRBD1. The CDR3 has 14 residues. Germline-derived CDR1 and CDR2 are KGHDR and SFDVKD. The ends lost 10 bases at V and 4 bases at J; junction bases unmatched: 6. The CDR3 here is CATSGTGTTGELFF. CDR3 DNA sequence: TGTGCCACGTCCGGGACAGGGACCACCGGGGAGCTGTTTTTT.

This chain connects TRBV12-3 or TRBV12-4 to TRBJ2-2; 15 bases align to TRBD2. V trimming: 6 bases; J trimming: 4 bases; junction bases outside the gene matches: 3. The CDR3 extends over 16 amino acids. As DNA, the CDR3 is TGTGCCAGCAGCTGGACTAGCGGGAGGGTCACCGGGGAGCTGTTTTTT. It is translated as CASSWTSGRVTGELFF.

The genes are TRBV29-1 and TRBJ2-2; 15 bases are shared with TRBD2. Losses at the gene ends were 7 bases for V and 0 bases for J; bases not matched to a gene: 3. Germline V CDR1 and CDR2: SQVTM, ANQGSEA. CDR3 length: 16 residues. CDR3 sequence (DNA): TGCAGCGCTTGGACTAGCGGGAGGGCGAACACCGGGGAGCTGTTTTTT. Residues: CSAWTSGRANTGELFF.

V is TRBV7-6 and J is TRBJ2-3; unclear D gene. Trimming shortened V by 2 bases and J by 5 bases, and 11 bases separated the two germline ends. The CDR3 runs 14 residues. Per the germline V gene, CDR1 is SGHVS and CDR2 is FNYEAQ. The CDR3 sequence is CASSLRRFGDTQYF. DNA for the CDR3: TGTGCCAGCAGCTTAAGGCGGTTTGGAGATACGCAGTATTTT.